This record concerns one T cell receptor beta chain sequence. This record belongs to a study of beta chain features in type 1 diabetes. The investigators reverse transcribed all of the isolated RNA, so they sequenced expressed TCRB transcripts. The assay was immunoSEQ multiplex PCR, and TCRdb's table has in-frame clones only and misses some. The data contain more than 300,000 clones, 10% to 15% of them singletons. Germline lookup yields CDR1 SGDLS and CDR2 YYNGEE. The CDR3 totals 14 residues. Trimming took off 3 bases at V and 0 bases at J, with 7 bases between the two ends. Specimen: naive CD4+ T cells from blood. The chain employs TRBV9 and TRBJ1-5; D gene unclear. This sequence originates from a man between 18 and 29 years old in good health. CDR3: CASSGEYSNQPQHF. The CDR3 DNA reads TGTGCCAGCAGCGGGGAGTATAGCAATCAGCCCCAGCATTTT.